This record covers a single TCR beta chain. This clonotype was counted many times. This receptor's antigen is unknown. No much larger clonotype is one base removed from it; base qualities were not supplied. This specimen's time point label, per the study, means: sample taken at primary tumor resection. Samples were obtained from approximately 76 patients with early-stage, untreated non-small cell lung cancer from the lung TRACERx cohort. For TCR sequencing, whole RNA was extracted from tumor and nontumor lung tissue, or from cryopreserved PBMC samples, and no cell sorting was done. Only patients for whom sufficient RNA was available from at least two tumor regions were selected for TCR sequencing. Before selection, tumor and adjacent nontumor lung specimens were reviewed by a lung pathologist. Receptors were amplified or captured by 5' RACE. Sequencing was performed on a NextSeq 500. In the TCR library protocol, a unique molecular identifier was attached to each TCR cDNA molecule so that PCR and sequencing errors could be corrected. Per the source publication's procedure: TCR identification, UMI-based error correction and CDR3 extraction were performed with Decombinator tools. TCRs above a frequency of 2 per 1,000, corresponding to the top 1% of the tumor frequency distribution, were defined as expanded. Renyi diversity was calculated using the R vegan package after each repertoire was subsampled 100 times to 5,000 TCRs. CDR3 similarity networks were constructed using string-kernel similarity of amino acid triplets, with links drawn between CDR3s whose pairwise similarity was above 0.82. The raw public data were reprocessed by TCRdb itself: fastp quality trimming at Q25, MiXCR clonotype calling, in-frame beta chains only. One record per CDR3 amino acid sequence lists the most common genes and DNA. The V and J calls and clone size are TCRdb's, not the authors'. This sample comprises more than 9,000 distinct CDR3 sequences, roughly 6.4% of them detected only once. The top ten clonotypes cover 28% of the sample.

The sample comes from a study of spatial heterogeneity in lung cancer (dated by TCRdb to between 2018 and 2020). The study in broad terms: Beta-chain transcripts were consistently detected in greater numbers than alpha-chain transcripts, which likely reflects a higher abundance of beta-chain transcripts. Both alpha and beta chains were TCR-sequenced in 200 to 250 tumor regions, 64 matched nontumor lung samples and roughly 50 PBMC samples obtained at surgery. The study linked features of the TCR repertoire to counts of nonsynonymous mutations, which were determined by whole-exome sequencing of tumor tissue. In the raw uncorrected reads, each unique combination of TCR and UMI appeared more than ten times on average. The study quantitatively compared TCR alpha and beta repertoires across multiple tumor regions, matched nontumor lung and blood in non-small cell lung cancer. The paper's findings and limits, for the study overall: Confirming at a functional level the hypothesis that regional TCRs recognize regional mutations was considered to require additional single-cell paired TCR alpha and beta sequencing.

The clonotype originates from a male donor with early-stage non-small cell lung cancer. Sequences were derived from normal lung tissue next to the tumor, sampled at surgery.

The DNA sequence reads TGTGCCAGCAGCCCGCGAACTAGCGGGGGTGAGACCCAGTACTTC. Translated, this gives CASSPRTSGGETQYF. The V and J segments used are TRBV3-2 and TRBJ2-5; the D segment call TRBD2 is taken from the table without a DNA check. TRBV3-2 is recorded as a pseudogene. Spanning cysteine to phenylalanine, the CDR3 consists of 15 amino acids. The CDR3 DNA has 45 bases and is translated from base 1.